The source of this T cell receptor (beta chain) is a study of response to subunit inactivated influenza vaccine. Via MiXCR, TCRdb re-called the RT-PCR reads, giving one row per CDR3 protein. The sample records 600,000 to 700,000 distinct CDR3 sequences, less than 15% being singletons. In the case of this clonotype: Its target is unknown.

General study points: The authors offered the suggestion that each seasonal influenza vaccination recruits few new T cells.

V was pared by 6 bases and J by 9 bases, with 12 bases between. Germline assignment: CDR1 SGHTA and CDR2 FQGNSA. The CDR3 is 13 residues long. This chain joins TRBV7-2 and TRBJ1-6; possibly TRBD1 for D (5 bases). This sample comprised PBMCs from blood, obtained around 14 days before vaccination. The TCR sequence derives from a man in his forties or fifties who received an inactivated influenza vaccine. The CDR3 reads CASSPYQGSPLHF. The CDR3 region has the DNA TGTGCCAGCAGTCCCTATCAGGGTTCACCCCTCCACTTT.